This T cell receptor (beta chain) was profiled in a study of blood T cell repertoires in COVID-19. The assay was immunoSEQ multiplex PCR, and TCRdb's table has in-frame clones only and misses some. The table shows around 200,000 clones, with more than 80% occurring only once. The CDR3 sequence is 15 residues long. From germline, CDR1 is SGHNT and CDR2 YENEEA. V was pared by 4 bases and J by 2 bases, with 3 bases of the junction left unmatched. Sequenced input: peripheral blood. The chain is built from TRBV11-3 and TRBJ2-2; 8 bases are a match to TRBD1. This clonotype was sampled from a human donor in a cohort sampled during active COVID-19. DNA of the CDR3: TGTGCCAGCAGCTCGGGACAGGCTAACACCGGGGAGCTGTTTTTT. This codes for CASSSGQANTGELFF.